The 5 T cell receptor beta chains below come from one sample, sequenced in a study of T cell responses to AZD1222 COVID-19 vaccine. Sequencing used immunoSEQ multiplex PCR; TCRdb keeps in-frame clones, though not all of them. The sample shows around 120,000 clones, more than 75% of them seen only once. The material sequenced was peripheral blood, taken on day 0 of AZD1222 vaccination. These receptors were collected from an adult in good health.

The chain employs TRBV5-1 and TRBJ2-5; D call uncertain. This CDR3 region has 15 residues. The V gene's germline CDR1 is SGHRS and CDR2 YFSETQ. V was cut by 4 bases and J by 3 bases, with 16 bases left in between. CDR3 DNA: TGCGCCAGCAGCGTTGGGCTGGGTTTAAAAGAGACCCAGTACTTC. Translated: CASSVGLGLKETQYF.

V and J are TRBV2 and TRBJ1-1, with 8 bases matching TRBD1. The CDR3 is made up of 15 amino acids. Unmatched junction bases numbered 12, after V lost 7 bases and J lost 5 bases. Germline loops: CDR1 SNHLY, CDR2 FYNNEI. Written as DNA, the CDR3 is TGTGCCAGCATTGACGGGGGGACAGGAGTAACTGAAGCTTTCTTT. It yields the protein CASIDGGTGVTEAFF.

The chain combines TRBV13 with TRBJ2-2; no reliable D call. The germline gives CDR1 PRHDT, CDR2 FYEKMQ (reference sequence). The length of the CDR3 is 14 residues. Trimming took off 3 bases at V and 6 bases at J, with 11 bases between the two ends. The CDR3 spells CASSFLSLAGELFF. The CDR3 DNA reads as TGTGCCAGCAGCTTTCTTTCCCTAGCCGGGGAGCTGTTTTTT.

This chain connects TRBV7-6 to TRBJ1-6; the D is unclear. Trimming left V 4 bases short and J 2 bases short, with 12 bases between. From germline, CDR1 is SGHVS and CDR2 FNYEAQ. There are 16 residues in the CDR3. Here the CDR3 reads CASSSREGAYNSPLHF. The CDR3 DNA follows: TGTGCCAGCAGCTCCCGCGAGGGCGCCTATAATTCACCCCTCCACTTT.

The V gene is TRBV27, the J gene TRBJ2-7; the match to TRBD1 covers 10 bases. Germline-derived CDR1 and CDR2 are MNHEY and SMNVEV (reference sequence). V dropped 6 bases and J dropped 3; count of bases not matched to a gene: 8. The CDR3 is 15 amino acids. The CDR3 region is CASSLGQGINYEQYF. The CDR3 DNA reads TGTGCCAGCAGCCTGGGACAGGGGATTAACTACGAGCAGTACTTC.